This is a list of T cell receptor beta chains from one sample in a study of cytomegalovirus exposure and HLA in healthy donors. Assay: immunoSEQ multiplex PCR; the TCRdb copy retains only in-frame clones and omits some. This table has about 140,000 clones, roughly 87% appearing once. What was sequenced was PBMCs. The receptors stem from a woman in her thirties or forties in good health and CMV-seronegative. The CDR3 runs from the conserved cysteine through the conserved F or W. The D gene is left open where the match is weak. Where a row states a size, it is once, few, many or the class of an expanded clone; other rows omit it.

abundance | len | j_gene | d_gene | v_gene | CDR3nt | CDR3aa
. | 17 | TRBJ2-3 | TRBD2 | TRBV7-6 | TGTGCCAGCAGCTTAGTGCGCGGGAGGGCCTTGGCAGATACGCAGTATTTT | CASSLVRGRALADTQYF
. | 14 | TRBJ2-7 | TRBD1 | TRBV6-1 | TGTGCCAGCAGCCAACAGGGGGGAGACTACGAGCAGTACTTC | CASSQQGGDYEQYF
. | 11 | TRBJ2-5 | . | TRBV2 | TGTGCCAGTACCGGGGAAGAGACCCAGTACTTC | CASTGEETQYF
. | 13 | TRBJ1-6 | TRBD1 | TRBV27 | TGTGCCAGCAGTGGGACAGGGGATTCACCCCTCCACTTT | CASSGTGDSPLHF
. | 17 | TRBJ2-7 | TRBD2 | TRBV7-9 | TGTTCCAGCAGCAAAGGACTAGCGGGAGTTGGCTGGTACGAGCAGTACTTC | CSSSKGLAGVGWYEQYF
. | 15 | TRBJ2-2 | TRBD1 | TRBV5-6 | TGTGCCAGCAGAAAGACAGGGGGCAGCACCGGGGAGCTGTTTTTT | CASRKTGGSTGELFF
. | 15 | TRBJ2-1 | TRBD2 | TRBV6-6 | TGTGCCAGCAGTTACGAAGCGGGAGTTTACAATGAGCAGTTCTTC | CASSYEAGVYNEQFF
. | 13 | TRBJ2-7 | . | TRBV30 | TGTGCCTCCACACAGGGAGAAGCCTACGAGCAGTACTTC | CASTQGEAYEQYF
once | 14 | TRBJ1-1 | . | TRBV29-1 | TGCAGCGTTGCACATGGCCTAGGGAACACTGAAGCTTTCTTT | CSVAHGLGNTEAFF
. | 15 | TRBJ1-4 | TRBD1 | TRBV5-1 | TGCGCCAGCAGCGTCAACAGGGGGTTAAACGAAAAACTGTTTTTT | CASSVNRGLNEKLFF
. | 17 | TRBJ1-2 | TRBD1 | TRBV28 | TGTGCCAGCGCTCTCGGGGGACAGGGGGCCGTTTGGGGTGGCTACACCTTC | CASALGGQGAVWGGYTF
once | 15 | TRBJ1-6 | . | TRBV28 | TGTGCCAGCAGCCTCCAGGGCAGATATAATTCACCCCTCCACTTT | CASSLQGRYNSPLHF
. | 13 | TRBJ1-5 | . | TRBV2 | TGTGCCAGCAGTGAAGGGGAGAATCAGCCCCAGCATTTT | CASSEGENQPQHF
. | 13 | TRBJ2-7 | TRBD2 | TRBV5-1 | TGCGCCAGCAGCTTGAGACCGGGGGAGGGGCAGTACTTC | CASSLRPGEGQYF
. | 13 | TRBJ2-7 | . | TRBV18 | TGTGCCAGCTCACCCCGGACAGTTTCCGAGCAGTACTTC | CASSPRTVSEQYF
. | 12 | TRBJ1-1 | TRBD1 | TRBV5-1 | TGCGCCAGCAGCCTTCCCGGGACAGGGGCTTTCTTT | CASSLPGTGAFF
. | 15 | TRBJ2-1 | . | TRBV6-5 | TGTGCCAGCAGTTACTCGAGGACAGTAGCAAGTGAGCAGTTCTTC | CASSYSRTVASEQFF
. | 14 | TRBJ2-7 | . | TRBV6-6 | TGTGCCAGCAGTTACTCGGCGGCCACCTACGAGCAGTACTTC | CASSYSAATYEQYF
once | 15 | TRBJ2-7 | TRBD2 | TRBV7-9 | TGTTCCAGCAGCCGATCCGGCGGGAGTCTATACGAGCAGTACTTC | CSSSRSGGSLYEQYF
. | 15 | TRBJ2-7 | . | TRBV6-5 | TGTGCCAGCAGTTACTCGATTGGCAGTACCTACGAGCAGTACTTC | CASSYSIGSTYEQYF
. | 16 | TRBJ2-7 | TRBD1 | TRBV5-1 | TGCGCCAGCAGCTTGGCCGGCAGGGGGATAACGGGAGAGCAGTACTTC | CASSLAGRGITGEQYF
. | 12 | TRBJ2-5 | . | TRBV25-1 | TGTGCCAGCCAGGCGGGGCAAGAGACCCAGTACTTC | CASQAGQETQYF
. | 15 | TRBJ2-3 | TRBD2 | TRBV4-1 | TGCGCCAGCAGCCCTGTAACAGCGGGGACAGATACGCAGTATTTT | CASSPVTAGTDTQYF
. | 13 | TRBJ2-2 | . | TRBV6-1 | TGTGCCAGCACGACACGTAACACCGGGGAGCTGTTTTTT | CASTTRNTGELFF
. | 15 | TRBJ2-3 | TRBD1 | TRBV19 | TGTGCCAGTAGCACAGGGGGTACTAGCACAGATACGCAGTATTTT | CASSTGGTSTDTQYF
. | 15 | TRBJ1-6 | . | TRBV9 | TGTGCCAGCAGCGTCCGCGCACAGGGTGACTCACCCCTCCACTTT | CASSVRAQGDSPLHF
. | 13 | TRBJ2-7 | TRBD1 | TRBV28 | TGTGCCAGTATTGGCGACAGGGGCTACGAGCAGTACTTC | CASIGDRGYEQYF
. | 21 | TRBJ2-3 | . | TRBV21-1 | TGTGCCAGCAGCAAAGTTTTCCTAACCTCCGGGACAGGGTCTTTCACAGATACGCAGTATTTT | CASSKVFLTSGTGSFTDTQYF